These 17 T cell receptor beta chains originate from one sample sequenced in a study of early T cells in non-severe SARS-CoV-2 infection. MiXCR was run by TCRdb on the 5' RACE reads, yielding one entry per CDR3 protein. In the table there are about 90,000 distinct CDR3 sequences, less than 15% of which are singletons. Sequencing used whole blood, obtained at baseline. The receptors derive from an adult who was a healthcare worker with PCR-confirmed SARS-CoV-2 infection or an uninfected control (not recorded which).

This clonotype has just one count. The chain recombines TRBV28 with TRBJ1-5, with D perhaps TRBD1 (6 bases). This CDR3 contains 16 residues. Germline V lookup: CDR1 MDHEN, CDR2 SYDVKM. V was cut by 6 bases and J by 1 base, with 16 bases left in between. The CDR3 bases are TGTGCCAGCAGACCCCCTGGGGGCAGGAGCAATCAGCCCCAGCATTTT. Amino acids: CASRPPGGRSNQPQHF.

The chain carries TRBV14 and TRBJ1-2; D is undetermined. V lost 2 bases and J lost 0, with 7 bases in between. CDR3 length equals 14 residues. Per germline, CDR1 SGHDN and CDR2 FVKESK. CDR3 bases: TGTGCCAGCAGCCAATTTCAGGCTAACTATGGCTACACCTTC. Amino acid sequence: CASSQFQANYGYTF.

This clonotype was counted at least ten times. This chain connects TRBV19 to TRBJ2-1, with D possibly called TRBD1 or TRBD2 (5 bases each). The CDR3 length is 17 residues. V was shortened by 1 base and J by 1 base, with 14 bases between the two germline ends. Germline CDR1 LNHDA, CDR2 SQIVND (reference sequence). The chain's CDR3 is CASSIAPSGSSYNEQFF. The DNA of the CDR3 is TGTGCCAGTAGTATAGCTCCCTCAGGGAGTTCCTACAATGAGCAGTTCTTC.

The chain recombines TRBV5-1 with TRBJ1-6, with no clear D. Trimming took off 4 bases at V and 9 bases at J, with 8 bases between the two ends. The germline gives CDR1 SGHRS, CDR2 YFSETQ. The CDR3 runs to 12 residues. CDR3 DNA sequence: TGCGCCAGCAGCCCGGAAGGTTCACCCCTCCACTTT. It specifies CASSPEGSPLHF.

This clonotype was detected many times. The chain uses TRBV20-1 and TRBJ2-7, with D tentatively TRBD2 (5 bases). Germline V gives CDR1 DFQATT, CDR2 SNEGSKA (reference sequence). Trimming took off 2 bases at V and 7 bases at J, with 15 bases between the two ends. The CDR3 sequence is 13 residues long. The CDR3 DNA reads TGCAGTGCTAGACCCCCCGGGCCGGGGGAGCAGTACTTC. This codes for CSARPPGPGEQYF.

This clonotype was seen more than once but under ten times. J is TRBJ2-5 and V is TRBV29-1; D remains unclear. Germline CDR1 reads SQVTM; CDR2 reads ANQGSEA. CDR3 length equals 15 residues. V lost 2 bases and J 1 base, leaving 14 bases between the germline ends. The CDR3 DNA reads as TGCAGCGTTGAATGGGCCGCCCTATCCCAAGAGACCCAGTACTTC. It is translated as CSVEWAALSQETQYF.

This clonotype was counted a few times. This chain joins TRBV15 and TRBJ2-1; D could derive from TRBD1 or TRBD2 (6 bases each). The CDR3 has 14 amino acids. Between the trimmed V and J ends, which lost 8 bases and 1 base, there was a span of 12 bases. Per germline, CDR1 LNHNV and CDR2 YYDKDF (reference sequence). The CDR3: CATGRGESYNEQFF. The CDR3 DNA is TGTGCCACCGGTAGGGGGGAGTCCTACAATGAGCAGTTCTTC.

The chain joins TRBV5-6 to TRBJ2-5; 8 nucleotides line up with TRBD1. Germline loops: CDR1 SGHDT, CDR2 YYEEEE. After removal of 4 bases from V and 6 bases from J, the junction contained 5 bases not matched to a gene. The CDR3 totals 13 residues. This chain's CDR3 is CASSLDRGKTQYF. CDR3 nucleotide sequence: TGTGCCAGCAGCCTAGACAGGGGAAAGACCCAGTACTTC.

This chain uses TRBV3-1 with TRBJ1-2; TRBD1 might be the D (5 bases). Looked up from germline, CDR1 is LGHDT and CDR2 is YNNKEL (reference sequence). This CDR3 has 16 amino acids. The V gene lost 4 bases and the J gene lost 4 bases, with 19 bases spanning the gap. CDR3 protein: CASSLLGAGPSYGYTF. In DNA form, the CDR3 reads TGTGCCAGCAGCCTACTAGGGGCAGGCCCTAGCTATGGCTACACCTTC.

This clonotype was picked up many times. CDR3 in DNA: TGTGCCAGCAGCCGCACCCGACAAGACTTCTACGAGCAGTACTTC. Its translation: CASSRTRQDFYEQYF. The chain carries TRBV3-1 and TRBJ2-7; D call uncertain. The germline gives CDR1 LGHDT, CDR2 YNNKEL (reference sequence). Between the trimmed V and J ends, which lost 4 bases and 3 bases, there was a span of 16 bases. This CDR3 has 15 residues.

The chain recombines TRBV12-3 or TRBV12-4 with TRBJ1-4, with 9 bases identical to TRBD1. The CDR3 loop spans 19 amino acids. V dropped 6 bases and J dropped 0; count of bases not matched to a gene: 14. The CDR3 region has the DNA TGTGCCAGCAGCGACGGTACAGGGGGCAGATCTGCAACTAATGAAAAACTGTTTTTT. Its translation is CASSDGTGGRSATNEKLFF.

This clonotype came up many times. The V gene is TRBV6-5, the J gene TRBJ1-2; no firm D call. V was clipped by 2 bases and J by 4 bases, with 11 bases between them. CDR1 MNHEY and CDR2 SVGAGI come from the germline V gene. The CDR3 has 14 amino acids. Here the CDR3 DNA reads TGTGCCAGCAGTTACACCCCCGGACTCTATGGCTACACCTTC. Translated, it gives CASSYTPGLYGYTF.

This clonotype showed up just a few times. The chain couples TRBV7-8 to TRBJ2-7; D possibly corresponds to TRBD2 (6 bases). Germline values: CDR1 SGHVS, CDR2 FQNEAQ. The CDR3 has 16 residues. With 3 bases removed from V and 0 bases from J, the gap between germline ends came to 15 bases. The CDR3 reads CASSLRLALSSYEQYF. The DNA of the CDR3 is TGTGCCAGCAGCTTGAGGCTAGCGCTGAGCTCCTACGAGCAGTACTTC.

The chain uses TRBV27 and TRBJ2-2; D unresolved. CDR1 is MNHEY and CDR2 is SMNVEV in the germline V gene (reference sequence). The CDR3 loop spans 14 amino acids. Trimming cost V 5 bases and J 2 bases, with 9 bases left between them. The CDR3 protein is CASSTRKNTGELFF. The CDR3 DNA follows: TGTGCCAGCAGTACACGAAAAAACACCGGGGAGCTGTTTTTT.

The rearrangement uses TRBV12-3 or TRBV12-4 and TRBJ2-1; 7 positions match TRBD2. J lost 8 bases, V lost 1 base, and 5 bases had no gene match. This CDR3 has 14 amino acids. The chain's CDR3 is CASSLGTSSHEQFF. DNA of the CDR3: TGTGCCAGCAGTTTAGGGACTAGTAGTCATGAGCAGTTCTTC.

The CDR3 nucleotides read TGTGCCAGCAGTGAACAGGGGTCGGGGGAGCTGTTTTTT. It is translated as CASSEQGSGELFF. J is TRBJ2-2 and V is TRBV2; perhaps TRBD1 as D (6 bases). CDR1 and CDR2 (germline): SNHLY, FYNNEI. This CDR3 region has 13 residues. Deletions cut 2 bases from V and 8 bases from J, with 9 bases between.

Only a few counts were recorded for this clonotype. The chain recombines TRBV20-1 with TRBJ1-4; the D is unclear. Germline V gene sequence: CDR1 DFQATT, CDR2 SNEGSKA (reference sequence). The CDR3 extends over 13 amino acids. Deletions cut 3 bases from V and 6 bases from J, with 11 bases between. The CDR3, as DNA: TGCAGTGCTAGTGAGGGCCGGGATGAAAAACTGTTTTTT. Protein: CSASEGRDEKLFF.